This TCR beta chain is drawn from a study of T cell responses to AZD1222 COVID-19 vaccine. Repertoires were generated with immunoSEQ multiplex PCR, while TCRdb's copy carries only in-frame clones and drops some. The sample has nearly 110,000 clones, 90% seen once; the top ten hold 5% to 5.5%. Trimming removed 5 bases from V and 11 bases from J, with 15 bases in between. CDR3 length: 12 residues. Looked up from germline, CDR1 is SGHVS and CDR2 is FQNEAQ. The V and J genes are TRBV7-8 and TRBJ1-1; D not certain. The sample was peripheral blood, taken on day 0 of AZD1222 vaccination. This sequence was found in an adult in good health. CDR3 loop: CASSRREGTAFF. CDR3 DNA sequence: TGTGCCAGCAGCCGACGGGAGGGTACGGCTTTCTTT. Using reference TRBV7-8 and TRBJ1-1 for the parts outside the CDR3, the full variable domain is GAGVSQSPRYKVAKRGQDVALRCDPISGHVSLFWYQQALGQGPEFLTYFQNEAQLDKSGLPSDRFFAERPEGSVSTLKIQRTQQEDSAVYLCASSRREGTAFFGQGTRLTVV.